One and the same sample provided the 32 T cell receptor beta chains below, sequenced in a study of identical twins. TCRdb fed the 5' RACE reads into MiXCR, producing one record per CDR3 protein. In the table there are 400,000 to 550,000 distinct CDR3 sequences, approximately 22% of which are singletons. The sample was also linked to a second study, of T cells expressing NK-cell markers.

The sequenced sample was CD4+ T cells sorted from blood. The source of these receptors is a woman aged 18-29 years in good health.

The gene calls are TRBV28 and TRBJ2-5; no definite D call. Germline CDR1 reads MDHEN; CDR2 reads SYDVKM. The CDR3 is 12 amino acids. With 7 bases removed from V and 2 bases from J, the gap between germline ends came to 8 bases. CDR3 nucleotides: TGTGCCAGCAAAGGATGGCAAGAGACCCAGTACTTC. Amino acids: CASKGWQETQYF. The variable domain in full, completed from reference TRBV28 and TRBJ2-5, reads DVKVTQSSRYLVKRTGEKVFLECVQDMDHENMFWYRQDPGLGLRLIYFSYDVKMKEKGDIPEGYSVSREKKERFSLILESASTNQTSMYLCASKGWQETQYFGPGTRLLVL.

This clonotype was seen a few times. This rearrangement joins TRBV5-6 to TRBJ1-5, with 9 bases that match TRBD1. There are 15 residues in the CDR3. Germline CDR1 is SGHDT and CDR2 is YYEEEE. V shed 3 bases and J 12 bases; nucleotides not matched to a gene: 13. CDR3 DNA: TGTGCCAGCAGCTCACAGGGGGCTAGGATGAAAAACCAGCATTTT. As protein: CASSSQGARMKNQHF.

Only a few counts were recorded for this clonotype. The chain combines TRBV7-2 with TRBJ2-5; 8 bases match TRBD1. Trimming removed 0 bases from V and 4 bases from J; junction bases left unmatched: 16. CDR3 length equals 19 residues. Germline V gene data show CDR1 as SGHTA and CDR2 as FQGNSA. The CDR3, as DNA: TGTGCCAGCAGCTTAGCGCGCGGCCCGAGACAGGGGTGGATAGAGACCCAGTACTTC. Its translation: CASSLARGPRQGWIETQYF.

A few counts support this clonotype. The chain joins TRBV12-3 or TRBV12-4 to TRBJ2-5; TRBD1 aligns across 10 bases. V was pared by 5 bases and J by 10 bases, with 10 bases of the junction left unmatched. The CDR3 runs to 14 residues. The CDR3 loop is CASSTRGTGVDQYF. The CDR3 DNA is TGTGCCAGCAGTACACGGGGGACAGGGGTGGACCAGTACTTC.

This clonotype was recorded a few times. The chain carries TRBV20-1 and TRBJ1-5; D is unresolved. In germline, CDR1 is DFQATT, CDR2 SNEGSKA (reference sequence). The CDR3 loop spans 12 amino acids. Trimming removed 1 base from V and 6 bases from J, with 7 bases in between. The CDR3 loop is CSARVEAQPQHF. The CDR3 coding sequence is TGCAGTGCTAGAGTGGAGGCTCAGCCCCAGCATTTT.

The rearrangement joins TRBV14 to TRBJ1-1, with a tentative D call TRBD1 (5 bases). The germline CDR1 and CDR2 sequences are SGHDN and FVKESK. V dropped 1 base and J dropped 9 bases, with 6 bases sitting between them. The CDR3 contains 11 residues. In nucleotides, the CDR3 is TGTGCCAGCAGCCAAGCAGGGAAAGCTTTCTTT. Translating it yields CASSQAGKAFF.

The sample holds a few counts of this clonotype. The chain couples TRBV12-3 or TRBV12-4 to TRBJ1-2, with D tentatively TRBD1 (5 bases). Trimming took 5 bases from V and 8 from J, leaving 12 bases between them. The CDR3 spans 12 residues. CDR3 DNA sequence: TGTGCCAGCAGTAAGGGGAAGTGGGGCTACACCTTC. This translates into CASSKGKWGYTF.

The rearrangement links TRBV11-2 to TRBJ2-5; possible D gene TRBD2, 5 bases. Germline CDR1 and CDR2: SGHAT and FQNNGV. The CDR3 totals 13 residues. V gave up 3 bases and J gave up 5 bases, with 10 bases separating them. Here the CDR3 reads CASSFGESETQYF. CDR3 DNA sequence: TGTGCCAGCAGCTTTGGGGAGTCGGAGACCCAGTACTTC.

The gene calls are TRBV5-6 and TRBJ2-1; D is unresolved. V lost 3 bases and J 4 bases, leaving 11 bases between the germline ends. Germline lookup yields CDR1 SGHDT and CDR2 YYEEEE. This CDR3 comprises 14 residues. The CDR3, as DNA: TGTGCCAGCAGCTCTCGCGGAAGGTACAATGAGCAGTTCTTC. It specifies CASSSRGRYNEQFF. The entire variable domain, with the rest obtained from reference TRBV5-6 and TRBJ2-1, is as follows: DAGVTQSPTHLIKTRGQQVTLRCSPKSGHDTVSWYQQALGQGPQFIFQYYEEEERQRGNFPDRFSGHQFPNYSSELNVNALLLGDSALYLCASSSRGRYNEQFFGPGTRLTVL.

This clonotype occurred a few times. V usage is TRBV12-5 and J usage is TRBJ1-2; D unresolved. This CDR3 is 15 amino acids long. Looked up from germline, CDR1 is LGHNT and CDR2 is FRNRAP. V gave up 0 bases and J gave up 0 bases, with 8 bases separating them. CDR3 in DNA: TGTGCTAGTGGTTTGGTAGACCGACCTAACTATGGCTACACCTTC. Translated: CASGLVDRPNYGYTF.

V usage is TRBV5-1 and J usage is TRBJ1-2, with 10 bases identical to TRBD1. J was trimmed by 6 bases and V by 0 bases; bases with no gene match: 2. The length of the CDR3 is 14 residues. Germline CDR1 is SGHRS and CDR2 is YFSETQ. The CDR3 sequence: CASSLGTGGNGYTF. In DNA, the CDR3 is TGCGCCAGCAGCTTGGGGACAGGGGGTAATGGCTACACCTTC.

V usage is TRBV20-1 and J usage is TRBJ2-1; D gene ambiguous. V lost 7 bases and J 7 bases, leaving 8 bases between the germline ends. Germline V gene data show CDR1 as DFQATT and CDR2 as SNEGSKA (reference sequence). The CDR3 is 10 amino acids. CDR3: CSGLSNEQFF. As DNA, the CDR3 is TGCAGTGGGCTGTCAAATGAGCAGTTCTTC.

The rearrangement links TRBV7-3 to TRBJ2-5; 11 positions match TRBD2. Unmatched junction bases numbered 9, after V lost 4 bases and J lost 5 bases. Germline values: CDR1 SGHTA, CDR2 FQGTGA. CDR3 length equals 16 residues. CDR3 DNA sequence: TGTGCCAGCAGCTCACCTCAGACTAGCGGGGAGGAGACCCAGTACTTC. This sequence encodes CASSSPQTSGEETQYF. Drawing the rest from reference TRBV7-3 and TRBJ2-5, the complete variable domain is GAGVSQTPSNKVTEKGKYVELRCDPISGHTALYWYRQSLGQGPEFLIYFQGTGAADDSGLPNDRFFAVRPEGSVSTLKIQRTERGDSAVYLCASSSPQTSGEETQYFGPGTRLLVL.

The sample holds a few counts of this clonotype. CDR3 in amino acids: CASSLGPGTREQYF. The CDR3 DNA is TGTGCCAGCAGCTTGGGGCCAGGGACGAGGGAGCAGTACTTC. V usage is TRBV3-1 and J usage is TRBJ2-7; D may be TRBD1 or TRBD2 (5 bases each). V was trimmed by 5 bases and J by 7 bases, leaving 18 bases between them. The CDR3 extends over 14 amino acids. The germline V gene encodes CDR1 LGHDT and CDR2 YNNKEL (reference sequence).

This clonotype was found many times. The chain employs TRBV11-2 and TRBJ2-1; tentatively, D is TRBD2 (5 bases). The CDR3 runs to 11 residues. Trimming cost V 3 bases and J 9 bases, with 6 bases left between them. Per germline, CDR1 SGHAT and CDR2 FQNNGV. DNA for the CDR3: TGTGCCAGCAGCTTGGACTCTGAGCAGTTCTTC. Amino acid sequence: CASSLDSEQFF.

The V call is TRBV7-9, the J call TRBJ2-5; D is undetermined. The CDR3 runs 11 residues. Germline CDR1 and CDR2: SEHNR and FQNEAQ (reference sequence). V was clipped by 5 bases and J by 7 bases, with 8 bases between them. The CDR3 nucleotides read TGTGCCAGCAGCGAGTTACGGACCCAGTACTTC. Translated, it gives CASSELRTQYF.

This clonotype was seen a few times. This chain links TRBV7-9 with TRBJ2-1; D remains unclear. CDR1 is SEHNR, CDR2 FQNEAQ, per germline (reference sequence). CDR3 length: 12 residues. The V end lost 5 bases, the J end lost 8 bases, and 10 bases lay between the germline ends. In nucleotides, the CDR3 is TGTGCCAGCAGCCCATCGCGACATGAGCAGTTCTTC. Translated: CASSPSRHEQFF.

This clonotype was recorded a few times. This chain uses TRBV6-1 with TRBJ2-7; 8 nucleotides align to TRBD1. The CDR3 spans 15 residues. The V gene end was trimmed by 5 bases and the J gene end by 4 bases; junction bases not matched to a gene: 10. Germline-derived CDR1 and CDR2 are MNHNS and SASEGT. This CDR3 is CASSPTGGLGYEQYF. CDR3 nucleotides: TGTGCCAGCAGTCCTACAGGGGGACTGGGTTACGAGCAGTACTTC.

This clonotype was counted only a few times. The chain is built from TRBV11-2 and TRBJ1-6; 10 bases line up with TRBD1. The V and J ends lost 4 bases and 7 bases, in that order; junction bases with no gene match: 4. This CDR3 comprises 15 residues. CDR1 and CDR2 (germline): SGHAT, FQNNGV. CDR3: CASSYLDRGNSPLHF. Written as DNA, the CDR3 is TGTGCCAGCAGCTACCTGGACAGGGGGAATTCACCCCTCCACTTT.

V usage is TRBV29-1 and J usage is TRBJ1-5; perhaps TRBD1 as D (6 bases). V gave up 4 bases and J gave up 3 bases, with 10 bases separating them. Germline V gene lookup returns CDR1 SQVTM and CDR2 ANQGSEA. The CDR3 has 13 residues. DNA for the CDR3: TGCAGCGTTGGACAGGTTCTCAATCAGCCCCAGCATTTT. This translates into CSVGQVLNQPQHF.

This clonotype was counted between two and nine times. Mismatch with germline at one junction end may stem from a read error. The rearrangement links TRBV2 to TRBJ2-1; maybe TRBD2 (6 bases). The CDR3 consists of 12 residues. CDR1 is SNHLY and CDR2 is FYNNEI in the germline V gene. In DNA, the CDR3 is TGTGCCAGCAGTGTGGACTACGATGAGCAGTTCTTC. Amino acids: CASSVDYDEQFF.

This clonotype was found a few times. V gene TRBV2 combines with J gene TRBJ2-7, with D unclear. Germline V gene sequence: CDR1 SNHLY, CDR2 FYNNEI. The CDR3 extends over 11 amino acids. The V end lost 6 bases, the J end lost 8 bases, and 11 bases lay between the germline ends. The CDR3 spells CASRERTKQYF. CDR3 DNA sequence: TGTGCCAGCAGGGAGAGAACCAAGCAGTACTTC.

J is TRBJ2-3 and V is TRBV30; 8 nucleotides align to TRBD2. CDR1 is GTSNPN and CDR2 is SVGIG in the germline V gene (reference sequence). V lost 5 bases to trimming and J lost 3 bases; unmatched junction nucleotides: 7. This CDR3 is built from 14 residues. The CDR3 sequence is CAWLTREGTDTQYF. Here the CDR3 DNA reads TGTGCCTGGTTGACCCGGGAGGGAACAGATACGCAGTATTTT.

The rearrangement uses TRBV6-1 and TRBJ2-7; 10 bases match TRBD1. This CDR3 is 13 amino acids long. Germline V CDR1 and CDR2: MNHNS, SASEGT. Trimming at V came to 8 bases and at J to 3 bases, leaving 4 bases not matched to a gene. CDR3 protein: CASRDRGLYEQYF. In DNA form, the CDR3 reads TGTGCCAGCCGGGACAGGGGACTCTACGAGCAGTACTTC.

The CDR3 is CATRRQLRETQYF. The CDR3 DNA sequence: TGTGCCACCAGGCGGCAACTAAGGGAGACGCAGTATTTT. The chain carries TRBV7-8 and TRBJ2-3; perhaps TRBD2 as D (5 bases). The CDR3 is 13 residues long. Trimming removed 10 bases from V and 9 bases from J, with 20 bases in between. The V gene's germline CDR1 is SGHVS and CDR2 FQNEAQ. The whole variable domain, remainder taken from reference TRBV7-8 and TRBJ2-3, is GAGVSQSPRYKVAKRGQDVALRCDPISGHVSLFWYQQALGQGPEFLTYFQNEAQLDKSGLPSDRFFAERPEGSVSTLKIQRTQQEDSAVYLCATRRQLRETQYFGPGTRLTVL.

The rearrangement links TRBV4-3 to TRBJ1-2; tentative D call: TRBD1 (5 bases). The CDR3 contains 15 residues. Trimming removed 0 bases at V and 8 bases at J, with 16 bases between. Looked up from germline, CDR1 is LGHNA and CDR2 is YSLEER. The CDR3 nucleotides read TGCGCCAGCAGCCAAGATAACCGGGACTTCGGGGGCTACACCTTC. It is translated as CASSQDNRDFGGYTF.

The chain is built from TRBV20-1 and TRBJ2-2; 12 bases fit TRBD2. This CDR3 comprises 15 residues. The junction had 5 bases not matched to a gene; V was cut back by 3 bases and J by 6 bases. The germline V gene has CDR1 DFQATT and CDR2 SNEGSKA (reference sequence). The CDR3 loop reads CSASSASGRAGELFF. The DNA of the CDR3 is TGCAGTGCTAGTTCGGCTAGCGGGAGGGCCGGGGAGCTGTTTTTT.

This chain joins TRBV10-3 and TRBJ2-7; D gene unclear. CDR3 length: 12 amino acids. The ends were cut back, 6 bases at V and 2 bases at J, with 8 bases in the middle. CDR1 and CDR2 from the germline V gene are ENHRY and SYGVKD. The CDR3 loop reads CAISPGTYEQYF. CDR3 in DNA: TGTGCCATCAGCCCCGGTACCTACGAGCAGTACTTC.

The chain combines TRBV4-1 with TRBJ2-1, with a possible D match to TRBD2 (6 bases). CDR1 is MGHRA, CDR2 YSYEKL, per germline. The CDR3 contains 17 residues. V lost 0 bases and J lost 6, with 18 bases in between. The CDR3 spells CASSQDLGGFNFNEQFF. The CDR3 coding sequence is TGCGCCAGCAGCCAAGATCTGGGGGGATTCAACTTCAATGAGCAGTTCTTC.

This clonotype has a handful of counts. CDR3 nucleotides: TGTGCCACCAGTGATAACCCGACTAGCGGGAGCAGCAATGAGCAGTTCTTC. Amino acid sequence: CATSDNPTSGSSNEQFF. J is TRBJ2-1 and V is TRBV24-1; 12 nucleotides match TRBD2. The V gene end was trimmed by 3 bases and the J gene end by 6 bases; junction bases not matched to a gene: 8. Germline lookup yields CDR1 KGHDR and CDR2 SFDVKD. This CDR3 has 17 residues.

This clonotype was detected a few times. The DNA for the CDR3 is TGCAGCGTTGGGGACAGGAAGAACTATGGCTACACCTTC. This codes for CSVGDRKNYGYTF. The rearrangement uses TRBV29-1 and TRBJ1-2, with 8 bases matching TRBD1. Germline CDR1 and CDR2: SQVTM and ANQGSEA. The CDR3 loop spans 13 amino acids. The V and J ends lost 4 bases and 2 bases, in that order; junction bases with no gene match: 3.

This chain connects TRBV20-1 to TRBJ2-3; 7 nucleotides line up with TRBD2. CDR1 and CDR2 from the germline V gene are DFQATT and SNEGSKA (reference sequence). V was pared by 3 bases and J by 3 bases, with 6 bases of the junction left unmatched. The CDR3 covers 14 residues. The CDR3 here is CSASLPGGTDTQYF. Here the CDR3 DNA reads TGCAGTGCTAGTCTTCCGGGAGGAACAGATACGCAGTATTTT.